Reported below is one T cell receptor (beta chain). Antigen: not known. These data are taken from a study of T-cell memory formation after mild COVID-19. On the study more broadly: The study found TCR clusters largely donor specific. Study conclusions and caveats: The pre-infection memory compartment contained some responding clones, suggesting cross-reactive memory joined. Contracting CD4+ clones were located mainly in CM and EM, and CD8+ clones in EMRA. Clones shrinking between day 15 and 85 showed a balanced CD4/CD8 split, and those that grew later tilted toward CD4+.

TCRdb ran MiXCR on the 5' RACE reads and lists one entry per CDR3 protein. Seen here are 500,000 to 650,000 distinct CDR3 sequences, 20% to 25% observed once, and the top ten hold about 8.2%. The sequencing sample was made of PBMCs or a T cell subset sorted from them (not recorded which). The sequence derives from an adult woman who had mild COVID-19 (a few samples of this study predate the infection). Cell type and time point are not known.

The CDR3 nucleotides are TGTGCCAGCTCCCTCGGGACCCGAAACACTGAAGCTTTCTTT. This translates into CASSLGTRNTEAFF. V and J are TRBV18 and TRBJ1-1; possibly TRBD1 for D (5 bases). The CDR3 is 14 amino acids. Germline values: CDR1 KGHSH, CDR2 LQKENI. V lost 6 bases and J 2 bases, leaving 13 bases between the germline ends.